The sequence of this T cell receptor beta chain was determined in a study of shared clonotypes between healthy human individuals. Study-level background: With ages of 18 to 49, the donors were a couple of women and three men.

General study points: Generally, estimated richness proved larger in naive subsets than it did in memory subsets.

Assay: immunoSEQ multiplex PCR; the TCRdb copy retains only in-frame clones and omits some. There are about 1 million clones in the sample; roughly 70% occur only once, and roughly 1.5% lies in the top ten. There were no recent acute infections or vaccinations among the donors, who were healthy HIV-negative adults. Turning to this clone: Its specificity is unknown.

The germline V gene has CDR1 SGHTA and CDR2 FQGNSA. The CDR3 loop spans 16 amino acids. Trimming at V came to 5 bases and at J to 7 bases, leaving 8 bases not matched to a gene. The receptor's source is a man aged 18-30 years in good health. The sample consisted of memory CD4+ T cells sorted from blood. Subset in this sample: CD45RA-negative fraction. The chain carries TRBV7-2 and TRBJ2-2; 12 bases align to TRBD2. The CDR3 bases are TGTGCCAGCAGCCCGCCTAGCGGGAGGGCGGGCGGGGAGCTGTTTTTT. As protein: CASSPPSGRAGGELFF.